Reported below is one T cell receptor (beta chain). Its antigen is currently unknown. V trimming: 2 bases; J trimming: 9 bases; junction bases outside the gene matches: 3. CDR3 length: 13 residues. The germline CDR1 and CDR2 sequences are MDHEN and SYDVKM. The repertoire was sequenced with immunoSEQ multiplex PCR; TCRdb's copy has only in-frame clones and lacks some. The sample has about 110,000 clones; roughly 90% are singletons. This entry belongs to a study of cytomegalovirus exposure and HLA in healthy donors. Findings and limits, study-wide: In vitro checks showed that a few CMV-associated chains really do target CMV antigens.

The sequencing input was PBMCs. The sequence came from a woman between 18 and 30 years old in good health and CMV-seronegative. The V and J genes are TRBV28 and TRBJ1-2, with 10 bases identical to TRBD1. The CDR3 spells CASSLGQGVRYTF. CDR3 sequence (DNA): TGTGCCAGCAGTTTAGGACAGGGGGTGCGCTACACCTTC.